The entry below gives a single T cell receptor (beta chain) sequence along with its context. Per the original methods: Amplification from reference gene primers served as the basis for estimated nucleated cell counts. The protocol was immunoSEQ multiplex PCR, while the TCRdb copy is restricted to in-frame clones and leaves out a portion. V, J and clone size are taken as reported in that table, and D and trimming were inferred from the DNA itself. The sample carries 100,000 or so clones, around 81% recorded once. This sample was taken from a study of blood T cell repertoires in COVID-19. Study details: Collection of acute and convalescent COVID-19 samples took place in the United States, Italy and Spain. The analysed material was cDNA or gDNA that came from T cells, B-cell-depleted T cells, or PBMCs.

CDR1 and CDR2 (germline): KGHDR, SFDVKD. The ends were cut back, 9 bases at V and 0 bases at J, with 14 bases in the middle. The CDR3 is 16 residues long. Sequenced material: peripheral blood. V usage is TRBV24-1 and J usage is TRBJ2-6, with D possibly being TRBD1 (6 bases). This receptor was obtained from a man aged 55 to 70 with acute or convalescent COVID-19. The CDR3 DNA sequence: TGTGCCACCCCGACGCAGGGGCCCTCTGGGGCCAACGTCCTGACTTTC. Its translation: CATPTQGPSGANVLTF.